This T cell receptor (beta chain) was captured in a study of T cell changes during pregnancy in multiple sclerosis. The CDR3 contains 16 residues. Germline CDR1 and CDR2: LGHNA and YSLEER. The V segment lost 3 bases and the J segment 2 bases; nucleotides outside the gene matches: 5. TCRdb's copy holds only in-frame clones and misses some; the assay was immunoSEQ multiplex PCR. The sample holds tens of thousands of clones; roughly 90% are singletons and the top ten take less than 6.5%. This specimen consisted of peripheral blood, obtained after pregnancy. The source is a female donor in good health, enrolled as a control in a pregnancy study. This rearrangement joins TRBV4-3 to TRBJ2-2; 8 bases align to TRBD1. The CDR3 protein is CASSHPTGENTGELFF. DNA for the CDR3: TGCGCCAGCAGCCACCCGACAGGGGAAAACACCGGGGAGCTGTTTTTT.